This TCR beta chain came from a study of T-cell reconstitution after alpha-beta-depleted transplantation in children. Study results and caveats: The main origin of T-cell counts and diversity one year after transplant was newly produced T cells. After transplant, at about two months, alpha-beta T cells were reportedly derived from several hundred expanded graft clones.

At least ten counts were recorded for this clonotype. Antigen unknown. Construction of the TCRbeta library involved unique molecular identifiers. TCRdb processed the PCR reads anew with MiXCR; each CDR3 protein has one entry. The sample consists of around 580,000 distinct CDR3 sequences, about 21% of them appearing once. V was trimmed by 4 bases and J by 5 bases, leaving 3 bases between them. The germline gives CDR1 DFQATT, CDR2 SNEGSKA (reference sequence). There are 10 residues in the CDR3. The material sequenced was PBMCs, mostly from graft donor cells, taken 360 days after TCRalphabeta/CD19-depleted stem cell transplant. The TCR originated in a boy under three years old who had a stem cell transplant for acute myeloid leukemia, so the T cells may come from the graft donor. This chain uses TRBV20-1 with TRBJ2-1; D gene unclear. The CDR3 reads CSATDNEQFF. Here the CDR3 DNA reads TGCAGTGCTACGGACAATGAGCAGTTCTTC.